Presented here are 4 T cell receptor beta chains from one specimen sequenced in a study of T-cell reconstitution after alpha-beta-depleted transplantation in children. Library preparation (for TCRbeta) was performed with unique molecular identifiers. TCRdb itself ran the PCR reads through MiXCR, one entry per CDR3 protein. The top ten clones hold about 28% of a sample with 800,000 to 1,000,000 distinct CDR3 sequences, roughly 29% of them seen once. This sample comprised PBMCs, mostly from graft donor cells, obtained 360 days after TCRalphabeta/CD19-depleted stem cell transplant. These receptors came from a boy younger than two who had a stem cell transplant for SCID, so the T cells may come from the graft donor.

The chain employs TRBV5-1 and TRBJ2-1; possibly TRBD1 for D (5 bases). This CDR3 is built from 16 residues. Trimming stripped 0 bases from V and 4 bases from J, with 14 bases between. Per the germline V gene, CDR1 is SGHRS and CDR2 is YFSETQ. The CDR3 loop reads CASSLGQNRGYNEQFF. Here the CDR3 DNA reads TGCGCCAGCAGCTTGGGGCAGAATAGGGGTTACAATGAGCAGTTCTTC.

V usage is TRBV15 and J usage is TRBJ2-5, with TRBD2 as a possible D gene (5 bases). V was cut by 5 bases and J by 2 bases, with 15 bases left in between. The CDR3 is 15 residues long. Germline values: CDR1 LNHNV, CDR2 YYDKDF (reference sequence). This CDR3 is CATSPEANRQETQYF. In DNA form, the CDR3 reads TGTGCCACCAGCCCGGAGGCTAACCGACAAGAGACCCAGTACTTC.

The gene calls are TRBV6-5 and TRBJ2-2, with D tentatively TRBD1 (6 bases). V gave up 6 bases and J gave up 9 bases, with 8 bases separating them. This CDR3 has 11 residues. Germline V CDR1 and CDR2: MNHEY, SVGAGI. This CDR3 is CASSRDRELFF. Written as DNA, the CDR3 is TGTGCCAGCAGCCGGGACAGGGAGCTGTTTTTT.

The table lists this clonotype with a few counts. V and J are TRBV5-1 and TRBJ2-5; D not resolved. Germline CDR1 is SGHRS and CDR2 is YFSETQ. CDR3 length equals 15 residues. V was shortened by 0 bases and J by 1 base, with 10 bases between the two germline ends. The CDR3 sequence: CASSLVLASQETQYF. Written as DNA, the CDR3 is TGCGCCAGCAGCTTGGTTCTGGCCAGCCAAGAGACCCAGTACTTC. Complete variable domain (other parts from reference TRBV5-1 and TRBJ2-5): KAGVTQTPRYLIKTRGQQVTLSCSPISGHRSVSWYQQTPGQGLQFLFEYFSETQRNKGNFPGRFSGRQFSNSRSEMNVSTLELGDSALYLCASSLVLASQETQYFGPGTRLLVL.